This T cell receptor beta chain was identified during a study of blood T cell repertoires in COVID-19. Study-wide background: Some COVID-19 samples were acute and others convalescent; all came from the United States, Italy and Spain. PBMCs, B-cell-depleted T cells, or T cells were the source of the cDNA or gDNA that made up the material.

Per the authors' pipeline: Estimates of nucleated cell counts were drawn from the amplification of reference gene primers. The repertoire was sequenced with immunoSEQ multiplex PCR; TCRdb's copy has only in-frame clones and lacks some. From that table come the V and J calls and clone size; the DNA was used to work out D and trimming. The data contain about 100,000 clones, roughly nine tenths of them singletons. The CDR3 is made up of 13 amino acids. Trimming took 3 bases from V and 6 from J; bases not matched to a gene: 4. In germline, CDR1 is MDHEN, CDR2 SYDVKM. Source material: peripheral blood. The source is a man in his fifties or sixties with active COVID-19. The chain carries TRBV28 and TRBJ2-7; 8 bases agree with TRBD1. This chain's CDR3 is CASSFQGAGEQYF. CDR3 sequence (DNA): TGTGCCAGCAGTTTCCAGGGGGCGGGCGAGCAGTACTTC.